These 17 T cell receptor beta chains share one sample of origin, sequenced in a study of chemoradiotherapy in HPV16-positive cancers. Only in-frame clones appear in the TCRdb table, and some are missing; sequencing was by immunoSEQ multiplex PCR. The sample includes about 6,700 clones, around 90% of them seen just once. The sequencing here drew on tumor tissue, taken from a patient who underwent chemoradiotherapy. Receptors originate from a human donor with HPV-associated anogenital cancer.

CDR3 bases: TGTGCCAGCAGCTTTACAGGGGAGAACTATGGCTACACCTTC. Translation gives CASSFTGENYGYTF. V gene TRBV5-8 combines with J gene TRBJ1-2; 7 bases match TRBD1. This CDR3 comprises 14 residues. Germline V CDR1 and CDR2: SGHTS, YDEGEE. V dropped 2 bases and J dropped 2; count of bases not matched to a gene: 3.

J is TRBJ1-2 and V is TRBV19; no reliable D call. Trimming took off 5 bases at V and 4 bases at J, with 17 bases between the two ends. Germline CDR1 is LNHDA and CDR2 is SQIVND (reference sequence). This CDR3 region has 15 residues. CDR3 nucleotides: TGTGCCAGTAGTCCGAGCATGGCGGAGGGCTATGGCTACACCTTC. Its protein product is CASSPSMAEGYGYTF.

The V call is TRBV7-2, the J call TRBJ2-5, with D possibly being TRBD2 (5 bases). Germline V gene lookup returns CDR1 SGHTA and CDR2 FQGNSA. V was clipped by 1 base and J by 5 bases, with 11 bases between them. The CDR3 is 14 residues long. In DNA, the CDR3 is TGTGCCAGCAGCTTAGTGTCCTCGGGGGAGACCCAGTACTTC. Encoded protein: CASSLVSSGETQYF.

CDR3 amino acids: CASTFDGWFYEQYF. CDR3 sequence (DNA): TGTGCCAGCACTTTTGATGGGTGGTTCTACGAGCAGTACTTC. The chain has TRBV2 and TRBJ2-7; no definite D call. CDR1 SNHLY and CDR2 FYNNEI come from the germline V gene. V was pared by 7 bases and J by 3 bases, with 16 bases between. CDR3 length: 14 residues.

V gene TRBV10-1 combines with J gene TRBJ2-5, with D possibly matching TRBD1 (5 bases). The CDR3 is 13 residues long. The germline CDR1 and CDR2 sequences are WNHNN and SYGVQD (reference sequence). Trimming removed 6 bases at V and 1 base at J, with 9 bases between. This chain's CDR3 is CASSPGIQETQYF. The CDR3 DNA reads TGCGCCAGCAGCCCAGGGATCCAAGAGACCCAGTACTTC.

The rearrangement links TRBV20-1 to TRBJ2-5; D is unresolved. The CDR3 length is 11 residues. Trimming cost V 7 bases and J 1 base, with 7 bases left between them. Germline CDR1 DFQATT, CDR2 SNEGSKA (reference sequence). The CDR3 bases are TGCAGTGGGGTCGCCCAAGAGACCCAGTACTTC. Translation: CSGVAQETQYF.

This clone was counted between two and nine times. The chain carries TRBV19 and TRBJ1-5; possibly TRBD1 for D (6 bases). The CDR3 is 15 amino acids. V lost 1 base, J lost 0 bases, and 7 bases lay in between. Germline CDR1 reads LNHDA; CDR2 reads SQIVND (reference sequence). The CDR3 DNA reads as TGTGCCAGTAGTATAGTGACAGGTAGCAATCAGCCCCAGCATTTT. Translation gives CASSIVTGSNQPQHF.

The V call is TRBV6-1, the J call TRBJ2-7, with D maybe TRBD2 (6 bases). CDR1 MNHNS and CDR2 SASEGT come from the germline V gene. Trimming took off 6 bases at V and 6 bases at J, with 15 bases between the two ends. The CDR3 covers 13 residues. The CDR3 protein is CASSNRLDSEQYF. In nucleotides, the CDR3 is TGTGCCAGCAGCAACCGACTAGATTCCGAGCAGTACTTC.

The V call is TRBV7-3, the J call TRBJ2-3, with 9 bases that match TRBD2. There are 15 residues in the CDR3. Germline trimming cut 5 bases from V and 4 bases from J; bases unmatched to any gene: 7. Germline V gene lookup returns CDR1 SGHTA and CDR2 FQGTGA. In DNA form, the CDR3 reads TGTGCCAGCAGCGGGGGTGAGCGGGAGGCAGATACGCAGTATTTT. Translated: CASSGGEREADTQYF.

The gene calls are TRBV10-1 and TRBJ1-2, with D uncertain. This CDR3 has 14 amino acids. Deletions cut 3 bases from V and 4 bases from J, with 12 bases between. Germline V lookup: CDR1 WNHNN, CDR2 SYGVQD (reference sequence). The CDR3 region has the DNA TGCGCCAGCAGTGATTCGGGCGCTCCCTATGGCTACACCTTC. This gives the protein CASSDSGAPYGYTF.

CDR3 in amino acids: CASSRTYRGANQPQHF. The CDR3 bases are TGTGCCAGTAGTAGAACCTACAGGGGCGCCAATCAGCCCCAGCATTTT. V is TRBV19 and J is TRBJ1-5; 7 nucleotides match TRBD1. The J segment lost 3 bases and the V segment lost 4 bases, leaving 9 bases of the junction unmatched. This CDR3 has 16 residues. Looked up from germline, CDR1 is LNHDA and CDR2 is SQIVND (reference sequence).

The chain recombines TRBV11-1 with TRBJ2-3, with 8 bases lining up with TRBD1. CDR1 is SGHAT, CDR2 FQDESV, per germline (reference sequence). V lost 9 bases to trimming and J lost 9 bases; unmatched junction nucleotides: 14. The length of the CDR3 is 14 residues. The CDR3 here is CASVPGQVSSTQYF. CDR3 coding DNA: TGTGCCAGTGTACCGGGACAGGTCTCATCAACGCAGTATTTT.

V gene TRBV19 combines with J gene TRBJ1-2, with no clear D. Trimming left V 3 bases short and J 8 bases short, with 22 bases between. The germline CDR1 and CDR2 sequences are LNHDA and SQIVND (reference sequence). The CDR3 is 16 residues long. CDR3 residues: CASSMRRRRQEDGYTF. The CDR3, as DNA: TGTGCCAGTAGTATGAGGCGGCGGCGGCAGGAGGACGGCTACACCTTC.

The chain links TRBV5-1 to TRBJ2-7; 7 bases map to TRBD1. This CDR3 region has 15 residues. The J segment lost 0 bases and the V segment lost 0 bases, leaving 3 bases of the junction unmatched. Germline V CDR1 and CDR2: SGHRS, YFSETQ. CDR3 nucleotides: TGCGCCAGCAGCTTGGAAGGGGGCAGCTCCTACGAGCAGTACTTC. It codes for CASSLEGGSSYEQYF.

J is TRBJ2-1 and V is TRBV5-5, with D possibly matching TRBD1 (5 bases). The CDR3 is 16 residues long. Trimming took off 4 bases at V and 0 bases at J, with 14 bases between the two ends. Germline lookup yields CDR1 SGHKS and CDR2 YYEKEE (reference sequence). CDR3: CASSNRQHSSYNEQFF. DNA for the CDR3: TGTGCCAGCAGCAATAGACAGCACAGCTCCTACAATGAGCAGTTCTTC.

Written as DNA, the CDR3 is TGCGCCATCACCCCTAGGGGCCGGGACTCGACCTACAATGAGCAGTTCTTC. This gives the protein CAITPRGRDSTYNEQFF. The J gene is TRBJ2-1, the V gene TRBV5-1; TRBD2 is a possible D gene (6 bases). The CDR3 is 17 amino acids. Trimming removed 9 bases at V and 2 bases at J, with 24 bases between. Per germline, CDR1 SGHRS and CDR2 YFSETQ.

The chain has TRBV21-1 and TRBJ2-5; TRBD1, the table's D call, lacks a check against the DNA. TRBV21-1 is flagged as a pseudogene. This CDR3 is built from 16 residues. The CDR3 loop is CASSTPGQPELETQYF. The DNA of the CDR3 is TGTGCCAGCAGCACACCGGGACAGCCTGAGCTGGAGACCCAGTACTTC.